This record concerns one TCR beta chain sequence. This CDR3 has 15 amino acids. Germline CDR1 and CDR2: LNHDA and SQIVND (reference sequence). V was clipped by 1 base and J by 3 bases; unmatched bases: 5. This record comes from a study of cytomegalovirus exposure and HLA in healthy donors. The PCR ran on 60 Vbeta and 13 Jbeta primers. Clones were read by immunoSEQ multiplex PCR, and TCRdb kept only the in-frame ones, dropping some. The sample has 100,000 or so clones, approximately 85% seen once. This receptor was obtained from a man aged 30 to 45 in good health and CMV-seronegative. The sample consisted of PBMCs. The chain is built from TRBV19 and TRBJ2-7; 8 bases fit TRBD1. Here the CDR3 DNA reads TGTGCCAGTAGTATAGGAGGGACAGGAATCTACGAGCAGTACTTC. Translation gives CASSIGGTGIYEQYF.